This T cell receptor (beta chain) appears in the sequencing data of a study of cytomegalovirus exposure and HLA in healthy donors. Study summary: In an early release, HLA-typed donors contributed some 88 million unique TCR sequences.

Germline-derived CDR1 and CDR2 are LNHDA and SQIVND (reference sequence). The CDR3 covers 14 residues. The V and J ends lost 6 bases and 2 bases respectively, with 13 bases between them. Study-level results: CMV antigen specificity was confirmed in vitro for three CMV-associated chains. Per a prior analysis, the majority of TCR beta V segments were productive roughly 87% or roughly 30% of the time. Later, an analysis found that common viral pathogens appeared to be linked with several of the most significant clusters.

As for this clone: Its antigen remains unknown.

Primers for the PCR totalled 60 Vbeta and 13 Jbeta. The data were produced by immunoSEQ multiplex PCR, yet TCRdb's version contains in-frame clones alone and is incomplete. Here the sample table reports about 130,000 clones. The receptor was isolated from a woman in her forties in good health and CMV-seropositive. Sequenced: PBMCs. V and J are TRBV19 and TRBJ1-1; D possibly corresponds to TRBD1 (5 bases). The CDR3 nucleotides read TGTGCCAGTAGCCTGGACACAGTTAACACTGAAGCTTTCTTT. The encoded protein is CASSLDTVNTEAFF.